The source of this TCR beta chain is a study of T cells after yellow fever vaccination. On the study more broadly: Fractions containing few cells were prepared with SMART-Seq v4 Ultra Low Input.

The ends were cut back, 7 bases at V and 7 bases at J, with 16 bases in the middle. Germline CDR1 SEHNR, CDR2 FQNEAQ (reference sequence). The CDR3 length is 14 residues. This clonotype has a count of ten or more. MiXCR was run by TCRdb on the 5' RACE reads, yielding one entry per CDR3 protein. The table shows more than 90,000 distinct CDR3 sequences, with 7.2% occurring only once. This rearrangement joins TRBV7-9 to TRBJ1-4; D remains ambiguous. The sequence was obtained from a man aged 18 to 35 who received the YFV17D yellow fever vaccine. The sample was CD4+ T cells sorted from PBMCs, taken about 41 days after the first yellow fever vaccination. The CDR3 here is CASNRNGVGEKLFF. CDR3 DNA sequence: TGTGCCAGCAACCGGAACGGGGTTGGTGAAAAACTGTTTTTT.